Listed below are T cell receptor beta chains from one sample, sequenced in a study of T cell responses to AZD1222 COVID-19 vaccine. Libraries were prepared by immunoSEQ multiplex PCR; TCRdb keeps only in-frame clonotypes and omits some of them. The sample yields more than 50,000 clones, 85% to 90% seen once. This sample comprised peripheral blood, obtained on day 0 of AZD1222 vaccination. These TCRs come from an adult in good health. The CDR3 runs from the conserved cysteine through the conserved F or W. D genes are given only for firm matches. Size tells how often a clone was seen (once, few, many) or the class of an expanded clone, and some rows leave it out.

v_call	clone_size	j_call	d_call	cdr3_nt	cdr3_aa
TRBV6-5	few	TRBJ1-3	-	TGTGCCAGCCTGGACAGAAAATTCTCTGGAAACACCATATATTTT	CASLDRKFSGNTIYF
TRBV11-2	-	TRBJ1-1	-	TGTGCCAGCAGCCGAAGGACTGAAGCTTTCTTT	CASSRRTEAFF
TRBV5-1	-	TRBJ2-3	-	TGCGCCAGCAGCAGCTGGACGGGCGATACGCAGTATTTT	CASSSWTGDTQYF
TRBV20-1	-	TRBJ2-6	TRBD1	TGCAGTGCTAGTCAGGGGGCCGGGGCCAACGTCCTGACTTTC	CSASQGAGANVLTF
TRBV18	-	TRBJ1-5	-	TGTGCCAGCCAAAAGTCTGAGGGAAGCAATCAGCCCCAGCATTTT	CASQKSEGSNQPQHF
TRBV6-5	once	TRBJ2-5	-	TGTGCCAGCAGTTCCAGACTATCTAAAGAGACCCAGTACTTC	CASSSRLSKETQYF
TRBV3-1/TRBV3-2	-	TRBJ1-1	-	TGTGCCAGCAGCCAAGCTGGGGTCACTGAAGCTTTCTTT	CASSQAGVTEAFF
TRBV7-8	few	TRBJ2-1	TRBD1	TGTGCCAGCAGCTTATCCCGGGGACAGGGGTGGTATGAGCAGTTCTTC	CASSLSRGQGWYEQFF
TRBV5-4	-	TRBJ1-4	TRBD1	TGTGCCAGCAGCTTTACAGGGGGCGCGGGAAATGAAAAACTGTTTTTT	CASSFTGGAGNEKLFF
TRBV6-5	few	TRBJ2-7	-	TGTGCCAGCAGTTACTATCAGGGTCCCTACGAGCAGTACTTC	CASSYYQGPYEQYF
TRBV6-6	-	TRBJ2-3	-	TGTGCCAGCAGCGACGACCGACGTGGGCAGTATTTT	CASSDDRRGQYF
TRBV6-1	-	TRBJ1-6	-	TGTGCCAGCAGTGAAGTTCGGAGGGGGAATTCACCCCTCCACTTT	CASSEVRRGNSPLHF
TRBV7-6	-	TRBJ1-1	-	TGTGCCAGCAGCCCGGGGGGGGTTCCCAACACTGAAGCTTTCTTT	CASSPGGVPNTEAFF
TRBV5-1	-	TRBJ1-4	TRBD1	TGCGCCAGCAGCCGGGGACAGGGAGTAACTAATGAAAAACTGTTTTTT	CASSRGQGVTNEKLFF
TRBV11-2	-	TRBJ2-1	-	TGTGCCAGCAGCCCCGAAACCGGGGACACCACGGATGAGCAGTTCTTC	CASSPETGDTTDEQFF
TRBV25-1	-	TRBJ1-2	-	TGTGCCAGCAGTCCGGGCACAGGGTATGGCTACACCTTC	CASSPGTGYGYTF
TRBV6-5	-	TRBJ2-7	-	TGTGCCAGCAGTTACTCGGGAACGAGACCCTACGAGCAGTACTTC	CASSYSGTRPYEQYF
TRBV30	once	TRBJ2-1	-	TGTGCCTGGAGTGTAGCTAATGAGCAGTTCTTC	CAWSVANEQFF
TRBV30	-	TRBJ2-7	-	TGTGCCTGGAGTGCGACAGTAACCTACGAGCAGTACTTC	CAWSATVTYEQYF
TRBV18	-	TRBJ2-7	-	TGTGCCAGCTCACCATCCCAACAGAGCTACGAGCAGTACTTC	CASSPSQQSYEQYF
TRBV5-4	once	TRBJ2-7	-	TGTGCCAGCAGCTCACCCGGGGCGGGGGAGCAGTACTTC	CASSSPGAGEQYF
TRBV10-1	-	TRBJ1-6	-	TGCGCCAGCAGTGAGTCGGGCAGCCGAAATTCACCCCTCCACTTT	CASSESGSRNSPLHF
TRBV6-5	-	TRBJ2-3	-	TGTGCCAGCAGCATCAGACGGAGCACAGATACGCAGTATTTT	CASSIRRSTDTQYF
TRBV12-3/TRBV12-4	-	TRBJ1-2	-	TGTGCCAGCAGTTTTGGAGGGACCTATGGCTACACCTTC	CASSFGGTYGYTF
TRBV12-3/TRBV12-4	-	TRBJ1-1	-	TGTGCCAGCAGCGACAGAACTCAACACGGAGCTTTCTTT	CASSDRTQHGAFF
TRBV20-1	-	TRBJ1-6	-	TGCAGTGCCCAGGATTCACCCCTCCACTTT	CSAQDSPLHF
TRBV7-8	-	TRBJ1-3	-	TGTGCCAGCAGCTTAGTTGTGCCAGGAAAACCTAGCTCTGGAAACACCATATATTTT	CASSLVVPGKPSSGNTIYF
TRBV7-9	-	TRBJ1-5	-	TGTGCCAGCAGCTTAGAGGGGGGGCCCCAGCATTTT	CASSLEGGPQHF
TRBV5-5	-	TRBJ1-5	-	TGTGCCAGCAGCTTCTTCGGGGGGCGGCAGCCCCAGCATTTT	CASSFFGGRQPQHF
TRBV3-1/TRBV3-2	once	TRBJ1-4	-	TGTGCCAGCAGTCGTCAGGCAACTAATGAAAAACTGTTTTTT	CASSRQATNEKLFF
TRBV27	-	TRBJ1-2	-	TGTGCCAGCAGTTTGTCGGACAGCCGATTAACGGACTACACCTTC	CASSLSDSRLTDYTF
TRBV7-3	-	TRBJ2-2	TRBD2	TGTGCCAGCAGCTCCCGGGGGGCGAACACCGGGGAGCTGTTTTTT	CASSSRGANTGELFF
TRBV6-5	-	TRBJ1-1	-	TGTGCCAGCAAAGAACTACAGGGTTTAGAAGCTTTCTTT	CASKELQGLEAFF
TRBV6-1	-	TRBJ1-2	TRBD1	TGTGCCAGCAGTGAATCAGAGGGGGCGGCCTATGGCTACACCTTC	CASSESEGAAYGYTF
TRBV11-1	-	TRBJ2-7	-	TGTGCCAGCAGCGCCCTCGACGGCCGGGAGCAGTACTTC	CASSALDGREQYF
TRBV2	-	TRBJ1-5	TRBD1	TGTGCCAGCAGTAAGACAGGGAATAGCAATCAGCCCCAGCATTTT	CASSKTGNSNQPQHF
TRBV6-5	-	TRBJ1-2	-	TGTGCCAGCAGTTACGGGCATGGCTACACCTTC	CASSYGHGYTF
TRBV20-1	-	TRBJ1-2	-	TGCAGTGCTTTGGCGGTTGATGGCTACACCTTC	CSALAVDGYTF
TRBV27	once	TRBJ1-6	TRBD1	TGTGCCAGCAGTTCCTTTGGGACAGGGTTAGGGTCACCCCTCCACTTT	CASSSFGTGLGSPLHF
TRBV27	once	TRBJ1-6	TRBD1	TGTGCCAGCAGTCGGGGGACAGGTTATAATTCAGCCCTCCACTTT	CASSRGTGYNSALHF
TRBV6-6	-	TRBJ2-7	-	TGTGCCAGCAACCCGGGGGCGGATTCCTACGAGCAGTACTTC	CASNPGADSYEQYF
TRBV18	-	TRBJ2-4	-	TGTGCCAGCTCACCACAGGACCCTTTAGCCAAAAACATTCAGTACTTC	CASSPQDPLAKNIQYF
TRBV3-1/TRBV3-2	-	TRBJ2-5	TRBD2	TGTGCCAGCAGTTGGACGTACTCTAGCGGGGGTGAGACCCAGTACTTC	CASSWTYSSGGETQYF
TRBV5-4	-	TRBJ2-3	TRBD2	TGTGCCAGCAGCTTGAGAACTAGCGGGGGGGCTACAGATACGCAGTATTTT	CASSLRTSGGATDTQYF
TRBV30	-	TRBJ1-3	-	TGTGCCTGGAGCGGACCTGCAGGAAACACCATATATTTT	CAWSGPAGNTIYF
TRBV24-1	-	TRBJ1-5	TRBD1	TGTGCCACCAGTGACCCTAGACAGGGTAGTCAGCCCCAGCATTTT	CATSDPRQGSQPQHF
TRBV9	-	TRBJ2-2	-	TGTGCCAGCAGCGTAGTCCCCACCGGGGAGCTGTTTTTT	CASSVVPTGELFF
TRBV5-1	-	TRBJ1-2	TRBD1	TGCGCCAGCAGCTCACGGACAGGGGGGAGAGTTAACTATGGCTACACCTTC	CASSSRTGGRVNYGYTF
TRBV19	-	TRBJ1-1	-	TGTGCCAGTAGTATTGGGTTTGGGGGACAGAACACTGAAGCTTTCTTT	CASSIGFGGQNTEAFF
TRBV19	once	TRBJ1-2	-	TGTGCCAGTAGTGGTGGGATGAGAGGCTATGGCTACACCTTC	CASSGGMRGYGYTF